Following are 20 T cell receptor beta chains from one sample sequenced in a study of T cell repertoires in cytomegalovirus infection. TCRdb called the reads again in MiXCR, with one record for every CDR3 protein. Among around 740,000 distinct CDR3 sequences listed, approximately 34% were seen once. Sequencing was carried out using PBMCs. These TCRs come from a human donor in good health (CMV status not recorded). Some clones in this sample may be carry-over from other donors' samples.

About this clonotype: This may be a read error: a much more frequent sequence differs by one nucleotide. This chain connects TRBV7-8 to TRBJ2-7, with D maybe TRBD1 (5 bases). There are 14 residues in the CDR3. Germline assignment: CDR1 SGHVS and CDR2 FQNEAQ. With 8 bases removed from V and 2 bases from J, the gap between germline ends came to 16 bases. The CDR3: CASGIGASAYEQYF. For the CDR3, the DNA is TGTGCCAGCGGCATTGGGGCGAGCGCCTACGAGCAGTACTTC.

The chain combines TRBV19 with TRBJ2-7; TRBD2 aligns across 9 bases. Germline V lookup: CDR1 LNHDA, CDR2 SQIVND (reference sequence). The V segment lost 6 bases and the J segment 6 bases; nucleotides outside the gene matches: 9. There are 14 residues in the CDR3. The chain's CDR3 is CASSPGTSSSEQYF. CDR3 DNA: TGTGCCAGTAGCCCCGGGACTAGCTCATCCGAGCAGTACTTC.

The sample holds many counts of this clonotype. V and J are TRBV7-2 and TRBJ2-2; no reliable D call. CDR1 is SGHTA, CDR2 FQGNSA, per germline. V shed 3 bases and J shed 3 bases, with 8 bases lying between them. This CDR3 comprises 14 residues. CDR3 bases: TGTGCCAGCAGCTTTTACGGTTACACCGGGGAGCTGTTTTTT. Encoded protein: CASSFYGYTGELFF.

With respect to this clonotype: One base away lies a much larger clone, so this may be a sequencing read error. The chain links TRBV7-9 to TRBJ1-1; D uncertain. CDR3 length: 15 amino acids. From germline, CDR1 is SEHNR and CDR2 FQNEAQ (reference sequence). The V and J ends lost 5 bases and 5 bases respectively, with 18 bases between them. CDR3 DNA: TGTGCCAGCAGCGTAGTCGGAGGGCAAGGGACTGAAGCTTTCTTT. As protein: CASSVVGGQGTEAFF.

This clonotype was recorded a few times. The V gene is TRBV11-3, the J gene TRBJ2-1; 11 bases line up with TRBD2. There are 20 residues in the CDR3. CDR1 SGHNT and CDR2 YENEEA come from the germline V gene. V shed 1 base, J shed 4 bases, and the junction held 15 bases outside the gene matches. CDR3 DNA sequence: TGTGCCAGCAGCTTAGGTCGTGGAGGTAGCGGGAGGGTCGATTACAATGAGCAGTTCTTC. Its translation: CASSLGRGGSGRVDYNEQFF.

The chain joins TRBV12-3 or TRBV12-4 to TRBJ1-5; 10 bases are shared with TRBD1. The ends lost 10 bases at V and 1 base at J; junction bases unmatched: 13. The CDR3 is made up of 17 amino acids. The CDR3 region has the DNA TGTGCCACCTCGTTGGTGGACAGGGGGGGAAGCAATCAGCCCCAGCATTTT. It translates to CATSLVDRGGSNQPQHF.

As to this clonotype: The conserved phenylalanine or tryptophan normally closing the CDR3 is absent here, so this likely arose from a read error. The CDR3 sequence is CASSLMGTGQNYEQYC. The CDR3 DNA reads TGTGCCAGCAGCTTAATGGGTACGGGACAGAACTACGAGCAGTACTGC. This sequence joins TRBV7-2 and TRBJ2-7, with 7 bases identical to TRBD1. The CDR3 contains 16 residues. V gave up 2 bases and J gave up 3 bases; unmatched junction bases: 10. Germline CDR1 is SGHTA and CDR2 is FQGNSA.

There are many counts of this clonotype. The CDR3 DNA sequence: TGTGCCAGCAGTGCGCAAGGGGGGGGGTACACTGAAGCTTTCTTT. It translates to CASSAQGGGYTEAFF. The rearrangement links TRBV6-1 to TRBJ1-1, with a possible D match to TRBD1 (6 bases). This CDR3 comprises 15 residues. Germline CDR1 and CDR2: MNHNS and SASEGT. Trimming took off 4 bases at V and 3 bases at J, with 15 bases between the two ends.

The rearrangement links TRBV11-2 to TRBJ2-3; D is possibly TRBD2 (5 bases). Per the germline V gene, CDR1 is SGHAT and CDR2 is FQNNGV. Trimming took 6 bases from V and 2 from J, leaving 15 bases between them. The CDR3 spans 15 residues. CDR3 DNA sequence: TGTGCCAGCAGTTATAGGAGGCCCCACACAGATACGCAGTATTTT. Translation: CASSYRRPHTDTQYF.

Only a few counts were recorded for this clonotype. The J gene is TRBJ2-1, the V gene TRBV27; no clear D. This CDR3 is 11 amino acids long. V lost 4 bases, J lost 8 bases, and 6 bases lay in between. CDR1 MNHEY and CDR2 SMNVEV come from the germline V gene (reference sequence). The CDR3 is CASSSFYEQFF. CDR3 DNA: TGTGCCAGCAGTTCTTTCTATGAGCAGTTCTTC.

Regarding this clonotype: No conserved phenylalanine or tryptophan ends this CDR3, so it is likely a read error. It is unclear where the CDR3 begins or ends on the DNA, so no DNA is shown, and the CDR3 is as TCRdb lists it. J is TRBJ1-6 and V is TRBV6-4. The CDR3 contains 12 residues when both ends are counted. In germline, CDR1 is MRHNA, CDR2 SNTAGT. The chain's CDR3 is CASSDSSSPLDV.

This clonotype was observed a handful of times. CDR3 bases: TGTGCCAGCAGCTTGTTGCGGGACCCCTCCTACGAGCAGTACTTC. Its translation is CASSLLRDPSYEQYF. This sequence joins TRBV5-5 and TRBJ2-7; D perhaps matches TRBD2 (6 bases). The CDR3 length is 15 residues. Germline CDR1 is SGHKS and CDR2 is YYEKEE (reference sequence). The V end lost 1 base, the J end lost 0 bases, and 11 bases lay between the germline ends.

Here the CDR3 reads CATSDPEFTDTQYF. CDR3 coding DNA: TGTGCCACCAGTGACCCTGAATTCACAGATACGCAGTATTTT. This chain connects TRBV24-1 to TRBJ2-3; unclear D gene. The germline CDR1 and CDR2 sequences are KGHDR and SFDVKD. This CDR3 has 14 amino acids. The V end lost 4 bases, the J end lost 2 bases, and 9 bases lay between the germline ends.

This chain joins TRBV4-1 and TRBJ2-7; 9 bases agree with TRBD1. V was pared by 0 bases and J by 0 bases, with 6 bases of the junction left unmatched. CDR1 is MGHRA and CDR2 is YSYEKL in the germline V gene. The CDR3 runs 17 residues. CDR3 region: CASSQEPGTGSSYEQYF. The CDR3 nucleotides are TGCGCCAGCAGCCAAGAGCCCGGGACAGGGAGCTCCTACGAGCAGTACTTC.

The chain uses TRBV11-2 and TRBJ2-7, with 7 bases lining up with TRBD1. Germline values: CDR1 SGHAT, CDR2 FQNNGV. The CDR3 is 16 amino acids. V trimming: 1 base; J trimming: 3 bases; junction bases outside the gene matches: 9. This CDR3 is CASSLAITGTVYEQYF. In DNA form, the CDR3 reads TGTGCCAGCAGCTTAGCCATAACCGGGACAGTCTACGAGCAGTACTTC. The variable domain in full, with the rest retrieved from reference TRBV11-2 and TRBJ2-7, is EAGVAQSPRYKIIEKRQSVAFWCNPISGHATLYWYQQILGQGPKLLIQFQNNGVVDDSQLPKDRFSAERLKGVDSTLKIQPAKLEDSAVYLCASSLAITGTVYEQYFGPGTRLTVT.

The V call is TRBV6-6, the J call TRBJ1-4, with D tentatively TRBD1 (5 bases). The CDR3 totals 14 residues. V lost 9 bases to trimming and J lost 6 bases, with 17 bases between them. The germline CDR1 and CDR2 sequences are MNHNY and SVGAGI (reference sequence). The CDR3 loop is CARTYGADDEKLFF. The CDR3 region has the DNA TGTGCCAGGACTTACGGGGCCGATGATGAAAAACTGTTTTTT.

In regard to this clonotype: This may be a read error: a much more frequent sequence differs by one nucleotide. The chain has TRBV12-3 or TRBV12-4 and TRBJ2-3; 9 bases line up with TRBD2. The CDR3 has 15 residues. The CDR3, as DNA: TGTGACAGCAGTCCCAGACTAGCGGGCACAGATACGCAGTATTTT. Residues: CDSSPRLAGTDTQYF.

At least ten counts were recorded for this clonotype. CDR3 amino acids: CASSVDRGLDTIYF. The CDR3 DNA is TGTGCCAGCAGCGTGGACAGGGGGCTTGACACCATATATTTT. V is TRBV7-8 and J is TRBJ1-3, with 11 bases that match TRBD1. This CDR3 is 14 amino acids long. Germline V gives CDR1 SGHVS, CDR2 FQNEAQ. V shed 5 bases, J shed 8 bases, and the junction held 5 bases outside the gene matches.

This clonotype came up a few times. The V gene is TRBV30, the J gene TRBJ2-2; 9 bases map to TRBD1. Germline CDR1 and CDR2: GTSNPN and SVGIG (reference sequence). The CDR3 is 14 residues long. V lost 8 bases, J lost 3 bases, and 7 bases stayed unmatched. CDR3: CARSGTGHTGELFF. Here the CDR3 DNA reads TGTGCCCGCTCGGGGACAGGGCACACCGGGGAGCTGTTTTTT.

The chain joins TRBV11-3 to TRBJ1-5; no clear D gene. Germline V gives CDR1 SGHNT, CDR2 YENEEA. V shed 8 bases and J shed 6 bases, with 11 bases lying between them. This CDR3 contains 12 residues. CDR3 sequence reads: CASQTVSQPQHF. CDR3 DNA: TGTGCCAGCCAGACTGTAAGTCAGCCCCAGCATTTT.